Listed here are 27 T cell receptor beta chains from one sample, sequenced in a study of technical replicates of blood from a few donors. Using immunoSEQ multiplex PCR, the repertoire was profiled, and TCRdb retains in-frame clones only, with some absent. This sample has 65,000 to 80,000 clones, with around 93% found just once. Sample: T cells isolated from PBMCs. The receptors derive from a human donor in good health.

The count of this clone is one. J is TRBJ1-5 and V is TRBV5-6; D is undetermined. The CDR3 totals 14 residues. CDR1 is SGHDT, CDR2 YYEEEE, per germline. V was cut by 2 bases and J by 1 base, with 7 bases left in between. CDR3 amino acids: CASSLGGSNQPQHF. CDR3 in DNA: TGTGCCAGCAGCTTAGGAGGGAGCAATCAGCCCCAGCATTTT.

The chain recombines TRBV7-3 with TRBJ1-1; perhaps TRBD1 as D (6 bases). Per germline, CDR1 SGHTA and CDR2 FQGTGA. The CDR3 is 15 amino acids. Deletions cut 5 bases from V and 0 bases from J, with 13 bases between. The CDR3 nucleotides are TGTGCCAGCAGCACCCCGGACAGTCTGAACACTGAAGCTTTCTTT. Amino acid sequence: CASSTPDSLNTEAFF.

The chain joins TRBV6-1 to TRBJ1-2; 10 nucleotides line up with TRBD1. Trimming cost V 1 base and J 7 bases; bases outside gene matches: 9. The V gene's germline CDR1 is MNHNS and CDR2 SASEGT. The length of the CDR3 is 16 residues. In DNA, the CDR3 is TGTGCCAGCAGTGAAGGAGACAGGGGGCGAGCTCTTGGCTACACCTTC. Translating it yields CASSEGDRGRALGYTF.

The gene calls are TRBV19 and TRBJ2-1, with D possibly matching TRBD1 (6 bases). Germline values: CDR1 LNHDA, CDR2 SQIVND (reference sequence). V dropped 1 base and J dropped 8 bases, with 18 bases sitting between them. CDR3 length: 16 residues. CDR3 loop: CASSIGGPGVRDEQFF. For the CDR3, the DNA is TGTGCCAGTAGTATAGGAGGGCCAGGGGTACGAGATGAGCAGTTCTTC.

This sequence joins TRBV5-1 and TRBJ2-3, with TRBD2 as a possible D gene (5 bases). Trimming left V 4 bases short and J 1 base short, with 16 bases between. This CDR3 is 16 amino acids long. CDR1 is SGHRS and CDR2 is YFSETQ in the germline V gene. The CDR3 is CASSNSGEVGTDTQYF. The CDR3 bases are TGCGCCAGCAGCAACTCCGGGGAAGTGGGCACAGATACGCAGTATTTT.

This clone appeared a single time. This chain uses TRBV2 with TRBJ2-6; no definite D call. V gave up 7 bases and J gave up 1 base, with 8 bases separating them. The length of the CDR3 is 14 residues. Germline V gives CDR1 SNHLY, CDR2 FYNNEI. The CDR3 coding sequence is TGTGCCAGCACAACCGAGTCTGGGGCCAACGTCCTGACTTTC. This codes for CASTTESGANVLTF.

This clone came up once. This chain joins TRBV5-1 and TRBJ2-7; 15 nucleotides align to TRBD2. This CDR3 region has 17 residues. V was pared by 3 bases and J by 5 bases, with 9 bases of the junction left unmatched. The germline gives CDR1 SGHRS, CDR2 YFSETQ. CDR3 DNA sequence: TGCGCCAGCAGCTCGTATAGGACTAGCGGGGGGGCCAACGAGCAGTACTTC. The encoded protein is CASSSYRTSGGANEQYF.

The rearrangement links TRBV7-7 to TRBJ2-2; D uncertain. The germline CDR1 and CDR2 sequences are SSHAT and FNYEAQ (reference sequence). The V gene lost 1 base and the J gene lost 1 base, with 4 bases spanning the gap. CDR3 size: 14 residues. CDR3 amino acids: CASSLDGNTGELFF. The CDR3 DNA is TGTGCCAGCAGCTTAGACGGGAACACCGGGGAGCTGTTTTTT.

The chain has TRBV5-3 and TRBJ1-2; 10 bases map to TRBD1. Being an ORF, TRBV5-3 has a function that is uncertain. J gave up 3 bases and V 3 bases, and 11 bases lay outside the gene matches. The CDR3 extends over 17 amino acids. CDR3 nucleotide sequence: TGTGCCAGAAGCTGGAGTCCCGGGACAGGGGCCGACTATGGCTACACCTTC. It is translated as CARSWSPGTGADYGYTF.

DNA of the CDR3: TGTGCCAGCAGCCCCCCACTGGACCAAGAGACCCAGTACTTC. Translated, it gives CASSPPLDQETQYF. The rearrangement links TRBV7-9 to TRBJ2-5, with D uncertain. CDR1 is SEHNR, CDR2 FQNEAQ, per germline (reference sequence). The CDR3 runs 14 residues. Trimming stripped 5 bases from V and 0 bases from J, with 10 bases between. The full variable domain, with the rest looked up from reference TRBV7-9 and TRBJ2-5, is DTGVSQNPRHKITKRGQNVTFRCDPISEHNRLYWYRQTLGQGPEFLTYFQNEAQLEKSRLLSDRFSAERPKGSFSTLEIQRTEQGDSAMYLCASSPPLDQETQYFGPGTRLLVL.

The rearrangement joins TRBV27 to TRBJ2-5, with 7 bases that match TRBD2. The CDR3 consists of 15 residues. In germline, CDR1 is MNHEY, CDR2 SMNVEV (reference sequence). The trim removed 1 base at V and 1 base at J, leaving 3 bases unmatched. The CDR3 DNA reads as TGTGCCAGCAGTTTATTGGGGGGGACCCAAGAGACCCAGTACTTC. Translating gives CASSLLGGTQETQYF.

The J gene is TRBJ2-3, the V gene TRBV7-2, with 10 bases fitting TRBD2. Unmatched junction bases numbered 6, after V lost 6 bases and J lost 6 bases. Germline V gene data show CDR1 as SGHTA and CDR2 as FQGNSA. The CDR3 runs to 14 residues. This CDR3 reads CASRTSGPGDTQYF. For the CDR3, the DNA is TGTGCCAGCAGGACTAGCGGGCCGGGGGATACGCAGTATTTT.

The DNA of the CDR3 is TGTGCCAGCAGCTTAAACAACCGCAATGAGCAGTTCTTC. It translates to CASSLNNRNEQFF. The genes are TRBV7-9 and TRBJ2-1; D gene ambiguous. The germline V gene encodes CDR1 SEHNR and CDR2 FQNEAQ (reference sequence). The V and J ends lost 2 bases and 6 bases respectively, with 8 bases between them. The CDR3 length is 13 residues. Complete variable domain (other parts from reference TRBV7-9 and TRBJ2-1): DTGVSQNPRHKITKRGQNVTFRCDPISEHNRLYWYRQTLGQGPEFLTYFQNEAQLEKSRLLSDRFSAERPKGSFSTLEIQRTEQGDSAMYLCASSLNNRNEQFFGPGTRLTVL.

The CDR3 is CASSLLAGGLFDKNIQYF. The CDR3 bases are TGTGCCAGCAGCCTACTAGCGGGGGGGCTCTTCGACAAAAACATTCAGTACTTC. V usage is TRBV2 and J usage is TRBJ2-4; TRBD2 agrees at 13 bases. The V and J ends lost 6 bases and 3 bases, in that order; junction bases with no gene match: 11. The CDR3 totals 18 residues. CDR1 is SNHLY and CDR2 is FYNNEI in the germline V gene.

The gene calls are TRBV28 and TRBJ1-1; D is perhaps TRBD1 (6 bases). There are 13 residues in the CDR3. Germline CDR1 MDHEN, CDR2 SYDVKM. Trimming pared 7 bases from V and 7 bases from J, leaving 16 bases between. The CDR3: CASNQQGQSEAFF. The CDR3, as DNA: TGTGCCAGCAATCAACAGGGTCAGAGTGAAGCTTTCTTT.

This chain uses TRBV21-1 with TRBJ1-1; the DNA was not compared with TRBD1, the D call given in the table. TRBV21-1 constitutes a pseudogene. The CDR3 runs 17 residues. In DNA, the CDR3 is TGTGCCAGCAGCAAGGGAGACAGGGGGCGAGGGAACACTGAAGCTTTCTTT. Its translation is CASSKGDRGRGNTEAFF.

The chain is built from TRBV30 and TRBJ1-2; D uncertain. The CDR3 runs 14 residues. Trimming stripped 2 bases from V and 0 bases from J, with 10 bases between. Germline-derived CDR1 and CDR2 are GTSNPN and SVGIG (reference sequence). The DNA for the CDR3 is TGTGCCTGGAGTACCGGCACTACTAACTATGGCTACACCTTC. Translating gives CAWSTGTTNYGYTF.

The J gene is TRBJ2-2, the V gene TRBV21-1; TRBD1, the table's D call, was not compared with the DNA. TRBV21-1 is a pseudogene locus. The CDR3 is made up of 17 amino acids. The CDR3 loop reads CAPRHLFYPWNTGELFF. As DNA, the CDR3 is TGTGCCCCCAGGCACCTCTTCTACCCTTGGAACACCGGGGAGCTGTTTTTT.

CDR3 in amino acids: CATGAMNTEAFF. As DNA, the CDR3 is TGTGCGACAGGGGCTATGAACACTGAAGCTTTCTTT. The gene calls are TRBV6-6 and TRBJ1-1; TRBD1 matches 8 bases. Germline-derived CDR1 and CDR2 are MNHNY and SVGAGI (reference sequence). The CDR3 runs 12 residues.

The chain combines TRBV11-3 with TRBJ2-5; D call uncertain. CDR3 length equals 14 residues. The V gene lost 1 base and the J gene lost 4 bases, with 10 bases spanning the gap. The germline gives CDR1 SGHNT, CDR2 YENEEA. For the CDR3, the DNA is TGTGCCAGCAGCTTAGTGGCCAACCGAGAGACCCAGTACTTC. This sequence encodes CASSLVANRETQYF.

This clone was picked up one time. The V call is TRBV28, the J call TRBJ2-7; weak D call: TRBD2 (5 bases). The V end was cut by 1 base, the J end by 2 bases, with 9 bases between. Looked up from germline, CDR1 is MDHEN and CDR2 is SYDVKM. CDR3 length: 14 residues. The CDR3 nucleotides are TGTGCCAGCAGTTTATTCCGGGAAACCTACGAGCAGTACTTC. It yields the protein CASSLFRETYEQYF.

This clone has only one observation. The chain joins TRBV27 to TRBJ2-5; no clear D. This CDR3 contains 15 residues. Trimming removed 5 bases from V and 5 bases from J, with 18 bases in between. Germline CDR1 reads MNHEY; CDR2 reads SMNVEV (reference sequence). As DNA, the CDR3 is TGTGCCAGCAGTCCTTTACCGGTAGTACGGGAGACCCAGTACTTC. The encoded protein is CASSPLPVVRETQYF.

The CDR3 DNA reads as TGTGCCAGCAGGCTTAGCGGGGGGGGCACAGATACGCAGTATTTT. It specifies CASRLSGGGTDTQYF. The V and J genes are TRBV5-6 and TRBJ2-3; 11 nucleotides align to TRBD2. Trimming removed 5 bases from V and 1 base from J; junction bases left unmatched: 3. The CDR3 consists of 15 residues. In germline, CDR1 is SGHDT, CDR2 YYEEEE.

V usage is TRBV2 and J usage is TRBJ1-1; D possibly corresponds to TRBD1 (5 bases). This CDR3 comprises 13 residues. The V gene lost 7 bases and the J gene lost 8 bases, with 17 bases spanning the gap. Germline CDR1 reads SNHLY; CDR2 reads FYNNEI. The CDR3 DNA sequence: TGTGCCAGCAATCGACAGACTTCGTCCGAAGCTTTCTTT. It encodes CASNRQTSSEAFF.

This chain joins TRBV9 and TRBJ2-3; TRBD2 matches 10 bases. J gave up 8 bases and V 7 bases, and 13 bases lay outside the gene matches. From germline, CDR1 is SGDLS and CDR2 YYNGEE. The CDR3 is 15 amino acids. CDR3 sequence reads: CASAREWTSGITQYF. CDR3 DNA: TGTGCCAGCGCTAGGGAGTGGACTAGCGGAATTACGCAGTATTTT.

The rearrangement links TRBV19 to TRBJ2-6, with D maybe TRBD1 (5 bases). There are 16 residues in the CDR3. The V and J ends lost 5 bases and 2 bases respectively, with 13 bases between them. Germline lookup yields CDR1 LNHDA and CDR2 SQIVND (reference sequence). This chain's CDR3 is CASSFKDSTGANVLTF. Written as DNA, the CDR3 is TGTGCCAGTAGTTTTAAAGACAGTACTGGGGCCAACGTCCTGACTTTC.

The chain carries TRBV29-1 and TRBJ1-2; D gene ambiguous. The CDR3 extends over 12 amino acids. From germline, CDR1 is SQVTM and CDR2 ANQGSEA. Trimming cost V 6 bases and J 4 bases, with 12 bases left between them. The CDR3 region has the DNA TGCAGCGTCTCCGCGGGTGCCTATGGCTACACCTTC. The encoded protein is CSVSAGAYGYTF.